This T cell receptor (beta chain) was documented in a study of blood T cell repertoires in COVID-19. V dropped 6 bases and J dropped 3 bases, with 13 bases sitting between them. This CDR3 comprises 13 residues. Sequencing was performed with immunoSEQ multiplex PCR; in TCRdb, only in-frame clones are kept and a portion is missing. In the table there are about 120,000 clones, 70% to 90% of which are singletons. The source material was peripheral blood. The TCR sequence derives from a young man with acute or convalescent COVID-19. J is TRBJ2-7 and V is TRBV5-3, with a tentative D call TRBD2 (5 bases). TRBV5-3 is marked as an open reading frame, function uncertain. CDR3 coding DNA: TGTGCCAGAATATCGGGGTCCATCTACGAGCAGTACTTC. Protein sequence: CARISGSIYEQYF.